This T cell receptor beta chain originates from a study of STAT3 mutations in large granular lymphocyte leukemia. Looking at the study overall: Roughly half the longitudinally sequenced T-LGLL patients had canonical STAT3 mutations. Immunosuppressive therapy was given to more than half of T-LGLL patients.

This clone has just one count. Its antigen is currently unknown. General study points: Clonal expansion was inferred from other time points because no sample existed at each clone's first appearance. Every T-LGLL patient had at least one immunodominant TCRbeta clonotype.

Some 41,000 productive templates were obtained per sample on average. The data were produced by immunoSEQ multiplex PCR, yet TCRdb's version contains in-frame clones alone and is incomplete. The table has roughly 40,000 clones, roughly 90% seen once. The sequenced sample consisted of PBMCs. This clonotype originated in a human donor with T large granular lymphocyte leukemia. Some clones in this sample may be carry-over from other donors' samples.

CDR3 bases: TGTGCCAGCAGCCCGACAGATTACAGGGGCTACACCTTC. Amino acid sequence: CASSPTDYRGYTF. The chain carries TRBV14 and TRBJ1-2; maybe TRBD1 (5 bases). Germline V lookup: CDR1 SGHDN, CDR2 FVKESK. The CDR3 loop spans 13 amino acids. Trimming removed 4 bases at V and 8 bases at J, with 14 bases between.